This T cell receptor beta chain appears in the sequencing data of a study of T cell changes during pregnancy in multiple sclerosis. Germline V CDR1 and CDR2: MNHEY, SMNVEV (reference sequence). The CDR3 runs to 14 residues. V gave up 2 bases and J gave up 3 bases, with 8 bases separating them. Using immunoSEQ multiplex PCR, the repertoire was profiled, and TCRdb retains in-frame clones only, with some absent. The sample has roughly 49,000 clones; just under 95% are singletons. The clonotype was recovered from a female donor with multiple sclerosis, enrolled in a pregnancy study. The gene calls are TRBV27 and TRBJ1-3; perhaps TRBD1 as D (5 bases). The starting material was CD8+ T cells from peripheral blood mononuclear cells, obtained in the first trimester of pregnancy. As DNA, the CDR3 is TGTGCCAGCAGTTTAAGGGGAAATGGAAACACCATATATTTT. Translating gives CASSLRGNGNTIYF.